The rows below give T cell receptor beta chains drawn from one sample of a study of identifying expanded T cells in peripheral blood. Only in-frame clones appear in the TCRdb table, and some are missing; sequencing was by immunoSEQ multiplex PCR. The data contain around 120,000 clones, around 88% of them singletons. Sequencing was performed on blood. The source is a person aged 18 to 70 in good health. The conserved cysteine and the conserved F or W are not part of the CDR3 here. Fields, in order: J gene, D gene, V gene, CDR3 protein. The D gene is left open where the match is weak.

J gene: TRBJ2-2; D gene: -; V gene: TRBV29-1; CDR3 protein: SVSKGGDGELF
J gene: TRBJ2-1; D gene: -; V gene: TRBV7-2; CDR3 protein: ASSRWRPEQF
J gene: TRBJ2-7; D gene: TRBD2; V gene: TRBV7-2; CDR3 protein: ASSWGLFSYEQY
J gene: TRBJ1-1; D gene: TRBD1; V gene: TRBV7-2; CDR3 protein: ASSSRQGAFWAF
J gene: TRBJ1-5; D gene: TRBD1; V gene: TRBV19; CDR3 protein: ASTSTGASNQPQH
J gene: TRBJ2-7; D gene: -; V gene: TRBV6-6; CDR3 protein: ASSREYEQY
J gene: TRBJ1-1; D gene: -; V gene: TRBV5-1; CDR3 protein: ASSLYVDLNTEAF
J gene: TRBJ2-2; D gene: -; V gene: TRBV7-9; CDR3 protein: ASIPPWGTGELF
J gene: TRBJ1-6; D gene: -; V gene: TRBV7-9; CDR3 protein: ASSLGTHSPLH
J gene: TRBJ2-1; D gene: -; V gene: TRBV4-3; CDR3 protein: ASSHPGDGANYNEQF
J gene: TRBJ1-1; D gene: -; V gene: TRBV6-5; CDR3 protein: ASTRGTEAF
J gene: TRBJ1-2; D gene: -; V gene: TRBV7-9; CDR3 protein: ASSLAGTVNYGYT
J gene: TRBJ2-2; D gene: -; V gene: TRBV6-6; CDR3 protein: ASTGTLRKDTGELF
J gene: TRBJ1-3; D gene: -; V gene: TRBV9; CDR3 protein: ASSVQNGNTIY
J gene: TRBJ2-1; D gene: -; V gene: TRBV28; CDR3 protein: ASSRLVGKAYNEQF
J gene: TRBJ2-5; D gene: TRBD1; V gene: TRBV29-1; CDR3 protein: SSRTGLQETQY
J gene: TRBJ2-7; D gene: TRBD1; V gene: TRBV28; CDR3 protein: ASSTGQGPYEQY
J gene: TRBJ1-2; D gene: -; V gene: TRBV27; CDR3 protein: ATRTALGYT
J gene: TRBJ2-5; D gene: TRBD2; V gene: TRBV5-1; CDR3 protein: ASSGRGGTNQETQY
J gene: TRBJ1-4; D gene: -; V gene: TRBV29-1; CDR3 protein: SVGRARGDEKLF
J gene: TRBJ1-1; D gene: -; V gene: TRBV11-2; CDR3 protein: ASSFEVSTEAF
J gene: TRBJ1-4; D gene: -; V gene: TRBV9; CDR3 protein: ASSPLAGTEKLF
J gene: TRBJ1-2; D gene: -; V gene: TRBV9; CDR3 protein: ASSVWFGSHYGYT
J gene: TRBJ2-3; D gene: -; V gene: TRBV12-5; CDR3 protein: ASGEGPDTQY
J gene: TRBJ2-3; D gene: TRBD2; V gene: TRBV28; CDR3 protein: ASSPSAAGDGADTQY
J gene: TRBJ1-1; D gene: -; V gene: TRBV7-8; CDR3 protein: ASSLWRTNTEAF
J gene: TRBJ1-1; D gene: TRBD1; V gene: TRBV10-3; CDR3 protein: AISGQGNTEAF
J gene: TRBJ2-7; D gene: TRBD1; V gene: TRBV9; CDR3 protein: ASSVQTGGGEQY
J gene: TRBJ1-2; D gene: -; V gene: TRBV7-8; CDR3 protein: ASSLHWSYGYT